A single sample is the source of the 16 T cell receptor beta chains below, sequenced in a study of T-cell reconstitution after alpha-beta-depleted transplantation in children. Unique molecular identifiers featured in how the TCRbeta library was prepared. TCRdb re-analysed the PCR reads in MiXCR, keeping a single row per CDR3 protein. The table includes a few hundred thousand distinct CDR3 sequences, more than 20% detected once. Sequencing was performed on PBMCs, taken before TCRalphabeta/CD19-depleted stem cell transplant. The origin of the receptors is a boy younger than two with Wiskott-Aldrich syndrome, due to receive a stem cell transplant.

Many counts were recorded for this clonotype. The chain couples TRBV20-1 to TRBJ1-5, with TRBD1 matching over 7 bases. Germline values: CDR1 DFQATT, CDR2 SNEGSKA (reference sequence). This CDR3 has 13 residues. Trimming cost V 3 bases and J 4 bases; bases outside gene matches: 3. DNA of the CDR3: TGCAGTGCTAGCCGGGACAGTAATCAGCCCCAGCATTTT. It encodes CSASRDSNQPQHF.

The V gene is TRBV28, the J gene TRBJ1-5, with 10 bases lining up with TRBD1. Germline V lookup: CDR1 MDHEN, CDR2 SYDVKM. This CDR3 comprises 14 residues. Trimming at V came to 6 bases and at J to 5 bases, leaving 4 bases not matched to a gene. The CDR3 reads CASSGDRGDQPQHF. As DNA, the CDR3 is TGTGCCAGCAGCGGGGACAGGGGTGATCAGCCCCAGCATTTT.

V is TRBV5-1 and J is TRBJ2-7; D possibly corresponds to TRBD1 (5 bases). V was clipped by 1 base and J by 4 bases, with 12 bases between them. The CDR3 spans 14 residues. The germline CDR1 and CDR2 sequences are SGHRS and YFSETQ. The CDR3 nucleotides read TGCGCCAGCAGCTTGAGTCCAGGGATTTACGAGCAGTACTTC. It encodes CASSLSPGIYEQYF.

As regards this clonotype: Its ends do not fully match the called genes, so a read error is possible. The chain recombines TRBV7-8 with TRBJ2-4; D may be TRBD2 (5 bases). The germline V gene encodes CDR1 SGHVS and CDR2 FQNEAQ. This CDR3 spans 16 amino acids. CDR3 bases: TGTGCCAGCAGCCTAATTGAGGGTGAAGCCAAAAACAGTCAGTACTTC. It is translated as CASSLIEGEAKNSQYF. The full variable domain, in which reference TRBV7-8 and TRBJ2-4 provide the parts outside the CDR3, is GAGVSQSPRYKVAKRGQDVALRCDPISGHVSLFWYQQALGQGPEFLTYFQNEAQLDKSGLPSDRFFAERPEGSVSTLKIQRTQQEDSAVYLCASSLIEGEAKNSQYFGAGTRLSVL.

This clonotype was picked up a small number of times. The V and J genes are TRBV5-1 and TRBJ1-4; D ambiguous. The length of the CDR3 is 13 residues. V gave up 6 bases and J gave up 7 bases, with 13 bases separating them. CDR1 SGHRS and CDR2 YFSETQ come from the germline V gene. The CDR3 bases are TGCGCCAGCACCTACCGACTGGGTGAAAAACTGTTTTTT. This encodes CASTYRLGEKLFF.

This clonotype occurred a few times. CDR3 bases: TGTGCCACCAGTGAACCTCCAGGGGATGAGCAGTTCTTC. It translates to CATSEPPGDEQFF. This rearrangement joins TRBV24-1 to TRBJ2-1, with D possibly TRBD1 on 6 matching bases. V gave up 4 bases and J gave up 8 bases, with 11 bases separating them. The CDR3 consists of 13 residues. The germline gives CDR1 KGHDR, CDR2 SFDVKD.

This clonotype has more than one count but fewer than ten. CDR3 residues: CASSKSLNTEAFF. The CDR3 DNA reads as TGTGCCAGCAGCAAGTCACTGAACACTGAAGCTTTCTTT. The chain employs TRBV6-1 and TRBJ1-1; D is unresolved. The CDR3 totals 13 residues. Germline CDR1 and CDR2: MNHNS and SASEGT. The ends were cut back, 6 bases at V and 0 bases at J, with 8 bases in the middle.

This clonotype has a handful of counts. This sequence joins TRBV20-1 and TRBJ1-6; D remains unclear. With 0 bases removed from V and 12 bases from J, the gap between germline ends came to 6 bases. CDR3 size: 11 residues. The V gene's germline CDR1 is DFQATT and CDR2 SNEGSKA (reference sequence). This CDR3 reads CSARDSLPLHF. CDR3 in DNA: TGCAGTGCTAGAGATTCCCTACCCCTCCACTTT.

The rearrangement links TRBV9 to TRBJ2-4; 7 bases are shared with TRBD1. This CDR3 contains 18 residues. J lost 0 bases, V lost 0 bases, and 9 bases had no gene match. Looked up from germline, CDR1 is SGDLS and CDR2 is YYNGEE. The CDR3: CASSVGTGAGIAKNIQYF. As DNA, the CDR3 is TGTGCCAGCAGCGTAGGGACAGGCGCCGGCATAGCCAAAAACATTCAGTACTTC.

In its sample, this clonotype was seen a few times. The chain employs TRBV29-1 and TRBJ2-3; D uncertain. CDR1 SQVTM and CDR2 ANQGSEA come from the germline V gene. This CDR3 is built from 12 residues. V dropped 4 bases and J dropped 2 bases, with 7 bases sitting between them. CDR3 protein: CSVVPVTDTQYF. CDR3 sequence (DNA): TGCAGCGTTGTTCCAGTCACAGATACGCAGTATTTT.

This chain uses TRBV27 with TRBJ2-1, with D possibly TRBD2 on 6 matching bases. Trimming removed 6 bases from V and 1 base from J, with 10 bases in between. From germline, CDR1 is MNHEY and CDR2 SMNVEV (reference sequence). The CDR3 has 14 residues. The CDR3 is CASRRAGSYNEQFF. The CDR3 DNA reads TGTGCCAGCAGGAGGGCGGGATCCTACAATGAGCAGTTCTTC.

This clonotype has just a few counts. V gene TRBV5-1 combines with J gene TRBJ1-6, with D hard to call. This CDR3 is built from 15 residues. Trimming stripped 0 bases from V and 7 bases from J, with 11 bases between. CDR1 and CDR2 from the germline V gene are SGHRS and YFSETQ. The CDR3 DNA reads TGCGCCAGCAGCTTGGGCCCCAGTGGCAATTCACCCCTCCACTTT. This sequence encodes CASSLGPSGNSPLHF.

This chain joins TRBV29-1 and TRBJ2-5, with TRBD2 matching over 8 bases. V gave up 7 bases and J gave up 5 bases; unmatched junction bases: 6. Per germline, CDR1 SQVTM and CDR2 ANQGSEA. The CDR3 totals 12 residues. As DNA, the CDR3 is TGCAGCGGAAGGACTAGCCCCGAGACCCAGTACTTC. It specifies CSGRTSPETQYF.

The chain employs TRBV7-8 and TRBJ2-1; the match to TRBD1 covers 7 bases. With V trimmed by 10 bases and J by 4 bases, 4 bases remained unmatched. Germline CDR1 is SGHVS and CDR2 is FQNEAQ. This CDR3 has 12 amino acids. CDR3 sequence reads: CATGQHYNEQFF. The DNA of the CDR3 is TGTGCCACGGGACAGCATTACAATGAGCAGTTCTTC.

The chain couples TRBV11-2 to TRBJ1-2; 8 positions match TRBD1. Germline CDR1 is SGHAT and CDR2 is FQNNGV. V dropped 2 bases and J dropped 9; count of bases not matched to a gene: 5. This CDR3 region has 13 residues. The DNA for the CDR3 is TGTGCCAGCAGCTTACTTGGACAGGGAAGCTACACCTTC. It codes for CASSLLGQGSYTF. Full variable domain (outside the CDR3, taken from reference TRBV11-2 and TRBJ1-2): EAGVAQSPRYKIIEKRQSVAFWCNPISGHATLYWYQQILGQGPKLLIQFQNNGVVDDSQLPKDRFSAERLKGVDSTLKIQPAKLEDSAVYLCASSLLGQGSYTFGSGTRLTVV.

The V gene is TRBV6-1, the J gene TRBJ2-1, with a weak D call TRBD1 (6 bases). Germline-derived CDR1 and CDR2 are MNHNS and SASEGT. The CDR3 contains 15 residues. Trimming pared 5 bases from V and 7 bases from J, leaving 18 bases between. As DNA, the CDR3 is TGTGCCAGCAGTAGTACAGACAGGTCAGGGAATGAGCAGTTCTTC. Translating gives CASSSTDRSGNEQFF.